This is a list of T cell receptor beta chains from one sample in a study of CD8 T cells in ankylosing spondylitis. TCRdb called the 5' RACE reads again in MiXCR, with one record for every CDR3 protein. The sample yields some 250,000 distinct CDR3 sequences, over 8.5% seen once. Sequencing was done on a sample of blood, either unsorted or a sorted T cell fraction (not recorded which). The receptors originated from a male donor with ankylosing spondylitis or in good health (not recorded which). Both conserved end residues are part of each CDR3.

v_gene	j_gene	CDR3aa
TRBV6-1	TRBJ2-7	CASSEWQREQYF
TRBV5-1	TRBJ2-3	CASSLTGTSGTDTQYF
TRBV18	TRBJ1-5	CASSPDRGQPQHF
TRBV27	TRBJ2-1	CASGNRFF
TRBV12-3/TRBV12-4	TRBJ2-1	CASSPGTSGGLHEQFF
TRBV20-1	TRBJ1-1	CSARRGRTEAFF
TRBV7-3	TRBJ2-1	CASGLAGANNEQFF
TRBV5-5	TRBJ2-1	CASSLQTSVYNEQFF
TRBV2	TRBJ2-7	CATRTGFPLVQYF
TRBV20-1	TRBJ2-7	CSAILALSSYEQYF
TRBV27	TRBJ2-1	CASSLSGQGRNEQFF